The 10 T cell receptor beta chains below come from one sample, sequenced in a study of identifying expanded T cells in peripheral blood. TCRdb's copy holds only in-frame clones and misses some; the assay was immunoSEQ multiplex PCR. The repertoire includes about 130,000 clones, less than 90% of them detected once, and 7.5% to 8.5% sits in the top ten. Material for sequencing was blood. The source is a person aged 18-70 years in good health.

DNA of the CDR3: TGTGCCAGCAGCTTAGATGGGACAGGTCTGAATTCACCCCTCCACTTT. Translation: CASSLDGTGLNSPLHF. The genes are TRBV7-3 and TRBJ1-6; 8 bases align to TRBD1. Germline V gene lookup returns CDR1 SGHTA and CDR2 FQGTGA. The junction had 7 bases not matched to a gene; V was cut back by 2 bases and J by 7 bases. CDR3 length equals 16 residues.

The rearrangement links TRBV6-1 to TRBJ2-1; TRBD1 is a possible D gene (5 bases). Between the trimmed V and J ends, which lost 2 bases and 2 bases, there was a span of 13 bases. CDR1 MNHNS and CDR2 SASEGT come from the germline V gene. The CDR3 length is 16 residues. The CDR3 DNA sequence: TGTGCCAGCAGTGAACGACCGGGCAGGGCCTACAATGAGCAGTTCTTC. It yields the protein CASSERPGRAYNEQFF.

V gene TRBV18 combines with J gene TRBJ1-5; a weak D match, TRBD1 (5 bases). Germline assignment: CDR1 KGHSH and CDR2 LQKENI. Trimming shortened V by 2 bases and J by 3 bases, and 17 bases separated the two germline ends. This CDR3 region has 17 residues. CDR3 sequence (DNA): TGTGCCAGCTCACCAATAGGGACCCTGAACCCCAATCAGCCCCAGCATTTT. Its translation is CASSPIGTLNPNQPQHF.

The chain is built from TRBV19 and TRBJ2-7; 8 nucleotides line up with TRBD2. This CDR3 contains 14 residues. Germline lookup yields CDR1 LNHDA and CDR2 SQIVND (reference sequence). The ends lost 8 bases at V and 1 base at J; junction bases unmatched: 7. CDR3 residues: CASQPGLGSYEQYF. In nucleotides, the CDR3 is TGTGCCAGTCAACCGGGACTAGGGTCCTACGAGCAGTACTTC.

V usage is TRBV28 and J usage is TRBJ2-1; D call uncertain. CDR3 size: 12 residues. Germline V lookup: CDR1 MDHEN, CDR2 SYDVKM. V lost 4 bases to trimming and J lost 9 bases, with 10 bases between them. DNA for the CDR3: TGTGCCAGCAGTTCGCTCCGGAGTGAGCAGTTCTTC. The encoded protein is CASSSLRSEQFF. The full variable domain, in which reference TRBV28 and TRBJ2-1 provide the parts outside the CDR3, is DVKVTQSSRYLVKRTGEKVFLECVQDMDHENMFWYRQDPGLGLRLIYFSYDVKMKEKGDIPEGYSVSREKKERFSLILESASTNQTSMYLCASSSLRSEQFFGPGTRLTVL.

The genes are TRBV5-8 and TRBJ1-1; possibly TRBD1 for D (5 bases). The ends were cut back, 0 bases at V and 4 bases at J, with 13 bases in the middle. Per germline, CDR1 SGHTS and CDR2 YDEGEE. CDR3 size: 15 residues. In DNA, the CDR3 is TGTGCCAGCAGCTTGGATCCGGGGGTCGGCACTGAAGCTTTCTTT. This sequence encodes CASSLDPGVGTEAFF.

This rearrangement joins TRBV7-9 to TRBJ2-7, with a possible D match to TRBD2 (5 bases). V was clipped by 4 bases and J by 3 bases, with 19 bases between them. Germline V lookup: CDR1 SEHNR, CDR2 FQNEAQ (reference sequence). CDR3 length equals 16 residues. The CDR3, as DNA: TGTGCCAGCAGCTCAGCCGCGGGTAGAACCTACTACGAGCAGTACTTC. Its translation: CASSSAAGRTYYEQYF.

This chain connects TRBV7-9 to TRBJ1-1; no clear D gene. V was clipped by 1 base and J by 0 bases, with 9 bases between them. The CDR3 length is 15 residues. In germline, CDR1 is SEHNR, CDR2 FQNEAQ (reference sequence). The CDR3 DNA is TGTGCCAGCAGCTTAGTTAACTTAATGAACACTGAAGCTTTCTTT. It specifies CASSLVNLMNTEAFF.

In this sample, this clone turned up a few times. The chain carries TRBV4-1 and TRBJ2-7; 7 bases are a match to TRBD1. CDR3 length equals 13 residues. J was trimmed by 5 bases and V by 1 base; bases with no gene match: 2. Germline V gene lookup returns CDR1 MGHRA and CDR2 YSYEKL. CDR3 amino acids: CASSQGQGDEQYF. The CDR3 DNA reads TGCGCCAGCAGCCAAGGACAGGGAGACGAGCAGTACTTC.

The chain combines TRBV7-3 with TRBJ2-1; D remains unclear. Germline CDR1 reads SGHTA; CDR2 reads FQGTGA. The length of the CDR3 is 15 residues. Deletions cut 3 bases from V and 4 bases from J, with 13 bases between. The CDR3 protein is CASSFRQPGYNEQFF. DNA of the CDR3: TGTGCCAGCAGCTTTCGGCAGCCCGGATACAATGAGCAGTTCTTC.